These 14 T cell receptor beta chains were all obtained from the same sample, sequenced in a study of response to subunit inactivated influenza vaccine. TCRdb recomputed calls from the RT-PCR reads with MiXCR, one row per CDR3 protein. The sample lists about 800,000 distinct CDR3 sequences; 21% were seen once. The sample in question was PBMCs from blood, obtained roughly 5 days after vaccination. Source of these receptors: a middle-aged man who received an inactivated influenza vaccine.

This clonotype turned up a few times. The rearrangement uses TRBV15 and TRBJ2-1; no firm D call. The CDR3 runs to 12 residues. The germline V and J ends were trimmed by 4 bases and 8 bases, with 9 bases remaining between them. CDR1 LNHNV and CDR2 YYDKDF come from the germline V gene (reference sequence). The CDR3 DNA follows: TGTGCCACCAGCAAGTTCGATCATGAGCAGTTCTTC. Its protein is CATSKFDHEQFF.

The chain joins TRBV6-5 to TRBJ2-3; 8 bases fit TRBD2. The junction had 1 base not matched to a gene; V was cut back by 2 bases and J by 0 bases. The germline gives CDR1 MNHEY, CDR2 SVGAGI. The CDR3 totals 15 residues. CDR3 bases: TGTGCCAGCAGTTACACGGGAGGGAGCACAGATACGCAGTATTTT. Translating gives CASSYTGGSTDTQYF.

This clonotype was found a few times. The chain recombines TRBV20-1 with TRBJ2-5; D is unresolved. V was shortened by 3 bases and J by 2 bases, with 10 bases between the two germline ends. The CDR3 has 13 amino acids. Germline V CDR1 and CDR2: DFQATT, SNEGSKA (reference sequence). In DNA, the CDR3 is TGCAGTGCTAGTTTGACGTTACAAGAGACCCAGTACTTC. Its protein is CSASLTLQETQYF.

This clonotype has more than one count but fewer than ten. This chain connects TRBV20-1 to TRBJ2-3, with 7 nucleotides matching TRBD2. The CDR3 extends over 13 amino acids. Germline CDR1 and CDR2: DFQATT and SNEGSKA (reference sequence). V dropped 7 bases and J dropped 0; count of bases not matched to a gene: 4. The CDR3 region is CSGKAGSTDTQYF. Written as DNA, the CDR3 is TGCAGTGGAAAAGCGGGAAGCACAGATACGCAGTATTTT.

The rearrangement links TRBV12-3 or TRBV12-4 to TRBJ2-5; no definite D call. The CDR3 consists of 14 residues. V shed 7 bases and J shed 3 bases, with 15 bases lying between them. The CDR3 sequence is CASTLEGRKETQYF. In nucleotides, the CDR3 is TGTGCCAGCACTCTGGAAGGGCGAAAAGAGACCCAGTACTTC.

This clonotype has only a few counts. The chain carries TRBV4-3 and TRBJ1-6; D might be TRBD1 (5 bases). This CDR3 has 17 residues. Germline V gene lookup returns CDR1 LGHNA and CDR2 YSLEER. Trimming removed 0 bases at V and 7 bases at J, with 16 bases between. DNA of the CDR3: TGCGCCAGCAGCCAAGATCGCGGGGGATCGGTGAATTCACCCCTCCACTTT. It translates to CASSQDRGGSVNSPLHF.

In DNA form, the CDR3 reads TGTGCCGGGTCGCAAAGGATTAACTATGGCTACACCTTC. This gives the protein CAGSQRINYGYTF. The genes are TRBV10-3 and TRBJ1-2; D uncertain. The CDR3 sequence is 13 residues long. Germline values: CDR1 ENHRY, CDR2 SYGVKD. Trimming took 11 bases from V and 1 from J, leaving 14 bases between them.

In its sample, this clonotype was seen a few times. The chain uses TRBV3-1 and TRBJ2-7; D is unclear. The CDR3 has 13 residues. Trimming removed 5 bases at V and 6 bases at J, with 14 bases between. CDR1 is LGHDT, CDR2 YNNKEL, per germline (reference sequence). The CDR3 loop reads CASSSEGKGEQYF. The CDR3 DNA is TGTGCCAGCAGCTCTGAAGGGAAGGGCGAGCAGTACTTC.

This clonotype occurred once. The V call is TRBV7-3, the J call TRBJ1-2; TRBD1 matches 7 bases. V shed 2 bases, J shed 5 bases, and the junction held 8 bases outside the gene matches. The germline V gene encodes CDR1 SGHTA and CDR2 FQGTGA. This CDR3 is 15 amino acids long. This chain's CDR3 is CASSLEPGQPYGYTF. DNA for the CDR3: TGTGCCAGCAGCTTAGAACCGGGACAGCCATATGGCTACACCTTC.

The J gene is TRBJ2-3, the V gene TRBV20-1; D unresolved. V lost 4 bases to trimming and J lost 1 base, with 6 bases between them. Germline values: CDR1 DFQATT, CDR2 SNEGSKA (reference sequence). This CDR3 region has 12 residues. The CDR3 DNA is TGCAGTGCTAAGAGACGCACAGATACGCAGTATTTT. Protein sequence: CSAKRRTDTQYF.

This chain connects TRBV20-1 to TRBJ1-3; a possible D gene is TRBD1 (5 bases). The CDR3 covers 15 residues. The V end was cut by 2 bases, the J end by 0 bases, with 11 bases between. The germline V gene encodes CDR1 DFQATT and CDR2 SNEGSKA (reference sequence). The CDR3 is CSARSGASSGNTIYF. The CDR3 nucleotides are TGCAGTGCTAGATCTGGGGCCTCCTCTGGAAACACCATATATTTT.

The chain carries TRBV6-1 and TRBJ2-2, with 8 bases identical to TRBD1. V lost 4 bases and J lost 5; bases outside the gene matches: 6. This CDR3 has 15 residues. The V gene's germline CDR1 is MNHNS and CDR2 SASEGT. CDR3 nucleotide sequence: TGTGCCAGCAGTGGACAGGGGCGAGGGACCGGGGAGCTGTTTTTT. This sequence encodes CASSGQGRGTGELFF.

The V gene is TRBV29-1, the J gene TRBJ1-1; 7 bases line up with TRBD1. The CDR3 is 12 residues long. The germline V gene encodes CDR1 SQVTM and CDR2 ANQGSEA. The trim removed 7 bases at V and 5 bases at J, leaving 7 bases unmatched. The CDR3: CSGNTGETEAFF. Written as DNA, the CDR3 is TGCAGCGGTAATACAGGGGAGACTGAAGCTTTCTTT.

The chain has TRBV6-5 and TRBJ2-7, with TRBD1 matching 7 bases. The CDR3 extends over 15 amino acids. V lost 0 bases to trimming and J lost 4 bases; unmatched junction nucleotides: 6. Germline CDR1 and CDR2: MNHEY and SVGAGI. This chain's CDR3 is CASSYSKGAGYEQYF. As DNA, the CDR3 is TGTGCCAGCAGTTACTCAAAGGGGGCAGGGTACGAGCAGTACTTC.